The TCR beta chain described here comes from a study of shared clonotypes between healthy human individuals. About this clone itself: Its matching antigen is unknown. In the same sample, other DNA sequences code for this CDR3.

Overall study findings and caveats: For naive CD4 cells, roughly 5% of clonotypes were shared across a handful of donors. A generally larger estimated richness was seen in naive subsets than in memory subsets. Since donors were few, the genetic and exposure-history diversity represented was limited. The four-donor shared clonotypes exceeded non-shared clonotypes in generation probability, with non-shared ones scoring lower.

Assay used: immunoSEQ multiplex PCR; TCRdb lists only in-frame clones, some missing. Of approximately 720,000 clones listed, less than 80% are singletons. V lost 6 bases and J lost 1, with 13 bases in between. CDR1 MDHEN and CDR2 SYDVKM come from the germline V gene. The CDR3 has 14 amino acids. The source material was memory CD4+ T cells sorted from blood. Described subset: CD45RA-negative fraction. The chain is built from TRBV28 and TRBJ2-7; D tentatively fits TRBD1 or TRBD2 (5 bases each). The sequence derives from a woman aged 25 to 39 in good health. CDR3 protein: CASSPPGPSYEQYF. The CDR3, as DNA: TGTGCCAGCAGCCCTCCGGGACCGTCCTACGAGCAGTACTTC.